A single sample gave rise to the 8 T cell receptor beta chains below, sequenced in a study of a mutant IDH1 vaccine in newly diagnosed glioma. Stated time point: week 23, last vaccination. The content of each vaccine dose was 300 ug of mutant IDH1 20-mer peptide, and topical imiquimod accompanied it. These receptors' targets are unknown. Clones were read by immunoSEQ multiplex PCR, and TCRdb kept only the in-frame ones, dropping some. The sample comprises about 41,000 clones, 78% of which are singletons, and roughly 6.3% rests with the top ten. The specimen was PBMCs, collected from a glioma patient whose treatment included an IDH1 peptide vaccine. The receptors shown here come from a woman aged 40 to 50 with glioma. Some clones in this sample may be carry-over from other donors' samples.

V gene TRBV30 combines with J gene TRBJ1-2; maybe TRBD1 (5 bases). From germline, CDR1 is GTSNPN and CDR2 SVGIG (reference sequence). The CDR3 spans 12 residues. V shed 4 bases and J shed 4 bases, with 10 bases lying between them. CDR3: CAWIGTLYGYTF. CDR3 nucleotides: TGTGCCTGGATAGGGACTCTCTATGGCTACACCTTC.

CDR3 protein: CASSPEQGGGTEAFF. CDR3 nucleotides: TGTGCCAGCAGCCCGGAACAGGGAGGAGGCACTGAAGCTTTCTTT. This chain joins TRBV28 and TRBJ1-1, with D maybe TRBD1 (6 bases). V was cut by 6 bases and J by 4 bases, with 18 bases left in between. Germline values: CDR1 MDHEN, CDR2 SYDVKM. CDR3 size: 15 residues.

This chain connects TRBV9 to TRBJ1-1, with D maybe TRBD1 (6 bases). V was pared by 0 bases and J by 10 bases, with 13 bases between. This CDR3 has 13 residues. Looked up from germline, CDR1 is SGDLS and CDR2 is YYNGEE. Here the CDR3 reads CASSVVAGEAAFF. The CDR3 bases are TGTGCCAGCAGCGTAGTAGCAGGGGAGGCAGCTTTCTTT.

CDR3 region: CASSYTGAGQPQHF. The DNA of the CDR3 is TGTGCCAGCAGTTATACAGGGGCGGGCCAGCCCCAGCATTTT. J is TRBJ1-5 and V is TRBV6-5, with 7 bases that match TRBD1. Germline V CDR1 and CDR2: MNHEY, SVGAGI. This CDR3 region has 14 residues. Trimming at V came to 3 bases and at J to 7 bases, leaving 6 bases not matched to a gene.

The chain carries TRBV19 and TRBJ2-3; TRBD2 is a possible D gene (6 bases). The V and J ends lost 5 bases and 6 bases respectively, with 12 bases between them. This CDR3 spans 13 amino acids. Germline assignment: CDR1 LNHDA and CDR2 SQIVND (reference sequence). The chain's CDR3 is CASSGGGFDTQYF. CDR3 nucleotide sequence: TGTGCCAGTAGTGGGGGAGGCTTCGATACGCAGTATTTT.

The rearrangement uses TRBV6-4 and TRBJ1-1; D is ambiguous. With 6 bases removed from V and 2 bases from J, the gap between germline ends came to 13 bases. This CDR3 is 14 amino acids long. From germline, CDR1 is MRHNA and CDR2 SNTAGT. The chain's CDR3 is CASRARRTNTEAFF. In DNA form, the CDR3 reads TGTGCCAGCAGGGCTAGACGGACTAACACTGAAGCTTTCTTT.

The V gene is TRBV11-2, the J gene TRBJ2-7, with 9 bases fitting TRBD1. The CDR3 is 16 amino acids. The germline V gene encodes CDR1 SGHAT and CDR2 FQNNGV. V was clipped by 5 bases and J by 5 bases; unmatched bases: 13. The CDR3 here is CASSARDTGGGNEQYF. For the CDR3, the DNA is TGTGCCAGCAGCGCCCGGGATACAGGGGGCGGAAACGAGCAGTACTTC.

The rearrangement uses TRBV13 and TRBJ2-3; tentatively, D is TRBD1 or TRBD2 (5 bases each). CDR3 length: 16 amino acids. V was cut by 1 base and J by 1 base, with 12 bases left in between. Per germline, CDR1 PRHDT and CDR2 FYEKMQ (reference sequence). The CDR3: CASSLVGEWGTDTQYF. In nucleotides, the CDR3 is TGTGCCAGCAGCTTAGTAGGGGAGTGGGGCACAGATACGCAGTATTTT.